The 10 T cell receptor beta chains below come from one sample, sequenced in a study of CD8+CD57+ T cells in acquired aplastic anemia. Patients who underwent sequencing had shown CD8+CD57+ cell expansion by flow cytometry. Genomic DNA served as template for TCR beta VDJ and CDR3 profiling. TCRdb re-derived calls from the reads in MiXCR, one entry per CDR3 protein. The sample carries around 170,000 distinct CDR3 sequences, roughly half recorded once. Source material: sorted CD4+, CD8+, or CD8+CD57+ T cells (not recorded which) from PBMCs. The receptors were sampled from a human donor with aplastic anemia.

This clonotype was observed a few times. Compared with germline, one end of the junction differs, possibly owing to a read error. CDR3 sequence reads: CASAWRQGSPSF. The CDR3 coding sequence is TGTGCCAGCGCATGGCGACAGGGATCCCCTTCCTTC. This chain uses TRBV7-2 with TRBJ2-5; 7 bases fit TRBD1. Germline values: CDR1 SGHTA, CDR2 FQGNSA. The CDR3 length is 12 residues. Filled out from reference TRBV7-2 and TRBJ2-5, the complete variable domain reads GAGVSQSPSNKVTEKGKDVELRCDPISGHTALYWYRQSLGQGLEFLIYFQGNSAPDKSGLPSDRFSAERTGGSVSTLTIQRTQQEDSAVYLCASAWRQGSPSFGPGTRLLVL.

This clonotype appeared many times. The chain couples TRBV10-2 to TRBJ2-7, with 7 bases fitting TRBD2. This CDR3 is 17 amino acids long. CDR1 is WSHSY, CDR2 SAAADI, per germline. V lost 4 bases and J lost 3; bases outside the gene matches: 15. The CDR3 region is CASSVYLSAGVVYEQYF. For the CDR3, the DNA is TGCGCCAGCAGTGTGTATCTCTCGGCGGGAGTTGTCTACGAGCAGTACTTC.

Many counts were recorded for this clonotype. The rearrangement joins TRBV11-1 to TRBJ2-7; 7 bases align to TRBD1. Germline values: CDR1 SGHAT, CDR2 FQDESV (reference sequence). The junction had 7 bases not matched to a gene; V was cut back by 1 base and J by 1 base. This CDR3 is built from 16 residues. CDR3 protein: CASSLGTGAPSYEQYF. CDR3 bases: TGTGCCAGCAGCTTAGGAACAGGGGCCCCTTCCTACGAGCAGTACTTC.

The genes are TRBV10-3 and TRBJ1-2, with 7 bases lining up with TRBD1. Germline V lookup: CDR1 ENHRY, CDR2 SYGVKD. The CDR3 has 13 residues. V lost 6 bases and J lost 2; bases outside the gene matches: 3. The CDR3 nucleotides are TGTGCCATCAGGGGGACAGAGAACTATGGCTACACCTTC. Translating gives CAIRGTENYGYTF.

This clonotype was counted many times. The CDR3 DNA follows: TGCGCCAGCAGCTCCCAGACGCCCTACGAGCAGTACTTC. Protein sequence: CASSSQTPYEQYF. The chain links TRBV5-1 to TRBJ2-7, with D uncertain. The CDR3 has 13 residues. The germline CDR1 and CDR2 sequences are SGHRS and YFSETQ. V was pared by 3 bases and J by 2 bases, with 9 bases between.

With respect to this clonotype: A much larger clone differs by one base, so this may be a read error. The chain carries TRBV20-1 and TRBJ2-1, with D possibly TRBD2 on 5 matching bases. The CDR3 is made up of 16 amino acids. Germline CDR1 reads DFQATT; CDR2 reads SNEGSKA (reference sequence). Trimming pared 6 bases from V and 6 bases from J, leaving 24 bases between. The CDR3 reads CSARASHPMRFNEQFF. The DNA of the CDR3 is TGCAGTGCCCGGGCTAGCCACCCGATGAGATTCAATGAGCAGTTCTTC.

This clonotype was recorded once. The chain has TRBV19 and TRBJ1-1; a possible D gene is TRBD1 (6 bases). Trimming left V 4 bases short and J 5 bases short, with 14 bases between. The CDR3 covers 14 residues. From germline, CDR1 is LNHDA and CDR2 SQIVND (reference sequence). CDR3 bases: TGTGCCAGTAGTACCTTACAGGGTGGGACTGAAGCTTTCTTT. Encoded protein: CASSTLQGGTEAFF.

The rearrangement links TRBV4-2 to TRBJ2-3; 7 nucleotides agree with TRBD1. Germline V gene data show CDR1 as LGHNA and CDR2 as YNFKEQ. The CDR3 has 16 residues. V shed 4 bases and J 2 bases; nucleotides not matched to a gene: 9. This CDR3 is CASSPDRVRDTDTQYF. DNA of the CDR3: TGTGCCAGCAGCCCAGACAGGGTTCGGGACACAGATACGCAGTATTTT.

As regards this clonotype: This may be a read error: a much more frequent sequence differs by one nucleotide. This rearrangement joins TRBV7-9 to TRBJ2-4; possible D gene TRBD1, 5 bases. The CDR3 sequence is 13 residues long. The V and J ends lost 5 bases and 12 bases respectively, with 17 bases between them. The germline V gene has CDR1 SEHNR and CDR2 FQNEAQ (reference sequence). The CDR3 protein is CASSLKGNGTQYF. CDR3 nucleotides: TGTGCCAGCAGCCTAAAGGGGAACGGCACTCAGTACTTC.

At least ten counts were recorded for this clonotype. This chain links TRBV19 with TRBJ1-1, with 7 bases that match TRBD1. The CDR3 contains 14 residues. Germline values: CDR1 LNHDA, CDR2 SQIVND (reference sequence). V dropped 3 bases and J dropped 2; count of bases not matched to a gene: 3. CDR3 protein: CASSMSGGNTEAFF. In nucleotides, the CDR3 is TGTGCCAGTAGTATGTCAGGGGGTAACACTGAAGCTTTCTTT.